Below are 19 T cell receptor beta chains sequenced from a single sample in a study of early T cells in non-severe SARS-CoV-2 infection (dated by TCRdb to 2020 to 2023). The library was prepared using 5' RACE. The sequencer was a NextSeq 500. TCRdb's own reprocessing of the public reads used fastp at Q25 and MiXCR and kept productive beta chains. Records with the same CDR3 protein are collapsed into one entry carrying the most frequent genes and DNA. The sample includes some 40,000 distinct CDR3 sequences, with 12% observed a single time. The leading ten clones occupy roughly a sixth of the sample. The sequenced sample was whole blood. The receptors here all came from an adult who was a healthcare worker with PCR-confirmed SARS-CoV-2 infection or an uninfected control (not recorded which).

This clonotype has just a few counts. The chain is built from TRBV29-1 and TRBJ2-3; no reliable D call. Per the germline V gene, CDR1 is SQVTM and CDR2 is ANQGSEA. CDR3 length: 11 amino acids. Trimming shortened V by 6 bases and J by 5 bases, and 9 bases separated the two germline ends. The CDR3 sequence is CSVRNGDTQYF. CDR3 nucleotides: TGCAGCGTCCGCAACGGAGATACGCAGTATTTT.

The table lists this clonotype with many counts. The chain carries TRBV6-5 and TRBJ2-1; no definite D call. Trimming left V 8 bases short and J 2 bases short, with 13 bases between. This CDR3 is 14 amino acids long. The germline gives CDR1 MNHEY, CDR2 SVGAGI. Here the CDR3 reads CASGVTGPYNEQFF. The CDR3 nucleotides read TGTGCCAGCGGAGTCACTGGCCCCTACAATGAGCAGTTCTTC.

This clonotype was detected ten times or more. The V gene is TRBV2, the J gene TRBJ2-1; D unresolved. This CDR3 contains 12 residues. Deletions cut 6 bases from V and 6 bases from J, with 9 bases between. Germline V gene lookup returns CDR1 SNHLY and CDR2 FYNNEI. The CDR3 is CASSILGNEQFF. Here the CDR3 DNA reads TGTGCCAGCAGCATCCTAGGCAATGAGCAGTTCTTC.

The chain joins TRBV28 to TRBJ1-2; 7 nucleotides align to TRBD1. Looked up from germline, CDR1 is MDHEN and CDR2 is SYDVKM. With 1 base clipped from V and 8 bases from J, the junction kept 13 bases outside the gene matches. This CDR3 has 16 amino acids. The CDR3 sequence: CASSLSKTGTEEGYTF. As DNA, the CDR3 is TGTGCCAGCAGTTTATCGAAAACCGGGACAGAGGAGGGCTACACCTTC.

This clonotype turned up a few times. V and J are TRBV28 and TRBJ2-2; D gene uncertain. The CDR3 is made up of 13 amino acids. The V end lost 3 bases, the J end lost 7 bases, and 9 bases lay between the germline ends. Germline V gives CDR1 MDHEN, CDR2 SYDVKM. The CDR3 spells CASSFVAGGELFF. The DNA of the CDR3 is TGTGCCAGCAGTTTCGTAGCCGGCGGGGAGCTGTTTTTT. Complete variable domain (other parts from reference TRBV28 and TRBJ2-2): DVKVTQSSRYLVKRTGEKVFLECVQDMDHENMFWYRQDPGLGLRLIYFSYDVKMKEKGDIPEGYSVSREKKERFSLILESASTNQTSMYLCASSFVAGGELFFGEGSRLTVL.

The table lists this clonotype with a few counts. The V call is TRBV29-1, the J call TRBJ2-5, with 7 bases that match TRBD1. CDR3 length: 14 residues. V trimming: 4 bases; J trimming: 4 bases; junction bases outside the gene matches: 9. Germline V gives CDR1 SQVTM, CDR2 ANQGSEA. For the CDR3, the DNA is TGCAGCGTTGTCCCAGACAGGGTAGGAGAGACCCAGTACTTC. Translating it yields CSVVPDRVGETQYF.

There are a few counts of this clonotype. The chain combines TRBV5-6 with TRBJ2-2, with a tentative D call TRBD1 (6 bases). This CDR3 is built from 14 residues. V lost 0 bases, J lost 7 bases, and 10 bases lay in between. CDR1 is SGHDT and CDR2 is YYEEEE in the germline V gene. In nucleotides, the CDR3 is TGTGCCAGCAGCTTGGACAGGGCCCTCGGGGAGCTGTTTTTT. This encodes CASSLDRALGELFF.

This clonotype was observed many times. The chain employs TRBV20-1 and TRBJ2-1, with 8 positions matching TRBD2. The CDR3 loop spans 16 amino acids. Germline V gene lookup returns CDR1 DFQATT and CDR2 SNEGSKA (reference sequence). Trimming cost V 5 bases and J 7 bases; bases outside gene matches: 16. The chain's CDR3 is CSAPRLMSGGRNEQFF. In nucleotides, the CDR3 is TGCAGTGCTCCCCGACTGATGAGCGGGGGCAGGAATGAGCAGTTCTTC.

This clonotype turned up a few times. The rearrangement links TRBV13 to TRBJ2-1; TRBD1 matches 8 bases. The V and J ends lost 6 bases and 9 bases, in that order; junction bases with no gene match: 10. CDR3 size: 14 residues. Per germline, CDR1 PRHDT and CDR2 FYEKMQ (reference sequence). The CDR3 region has the DNA TGTGCCAGCAGACACGGACAGGGTATAGGTGAGCAGTTCTTC. Its translation: CASRHGQGIGEQFF.

This clonotype was detected many times. Compared with germline, one end of the junction differs, possibly owing to a read error. The chain is built from TRBV5-5 and TRBJ1-4; D remains ambiguous. The CDR3 has 11 residues. Germline values: CDR1 SGHKS, CDR2 YYEKEE (reference sequence). The CDR3 protein is CASSLERKLFF. The CDR3 bases are TGTGCCAGCAGTTTGGAGAGAAAACTGTTTTTT.

This clonotype was recorded at least ten times. The chain combines TRBV7-9 with TRBJ2-1, with a possible D match to TRBD2 (5 bases). Trimming shortened V by 6 bases and J by 10 bases, and 13 bases separated the two germline ends. From germline, CDR1 is SEHNR and CDR2 FQNEAQ (reference sequence). This CDR3 spans 12 amino acids. DNA of the CDR3: TGTGCCAGCAGTTTCGGGCGAGGGGAGCAGTTCTTC. It translates to CASSFGRGEQFF.

This clonotype was picked up many times. CDR3 DNA sequence: TGTGCCATCAGTGAGCGCGGACTCGAGCAGTACTTC. Translation gives CAISERGLEQYF. The chain couples TRBV10-3 to TRBJ2-7, with D possibly matching TRBD2 (5 bases). This CDR3 contains 12 residues. CDR1 is ENHRY, CDR2 SYGVKD, per germline. The V and J ends lost 2 bases and 6 bases respectively, with 8 bases between them.

In its sample, this clonotype was seen a few times. The chain carries TRBV2 and TRBJ1-5; 8 bases map to TRBD1. Trimming cost V 4 bases and J 1 base; bases outside gene matches: 0. This CDR3 region has 14 residues. Germline-derived CDR1 and CDR2 are SNHLY and FYNNEI. The CDR3 bases are TGTGCCAGCAGTGGGACAGGGAGCAATCAGCCCCAGCATTTT. This gives the protein CASSGTGSNQPQHF.

The J gene is TRBJ2-1, the V gene TRBV20-1; 8 nucleotides match TRBD2. V lost 1 base to trimming and J lost 15 bases; unmatched junction nucleotides: 11. This CDR3 comprises 13 residues. Germline CDR1 DFQATT, CDR2 SNEGSKA (reference sequence). Here the CDR3 DNA reads TGCAGTGCTAGAGCGGGGGGGCCTCAAAGTCCGTTCTTC. This encodes CSARAGGPQSPFF.

The rearrangement joins TRBV7-3 to TRBJ2-5; D ambiguous. The V gene lost 5 bases and the J gene lost 3 bases, with 10 bases spanning the gap. Per germline, CDR1 SGHTA and CDR2 FQGTGA. The CDR3 sequence is 13 residues long. The CDR3 spells CASSPPAEETQYF. DNA of the CDR3: TGTGCCAGCAGCCCCCCCGCGGAAGAGACCCAGTACTTC.

This clonotype was found many times. J is TRBJ2-7 and V is TRBV29-1, with D maybe TRBD1 (5 bases). The CDR3 has 12 amino acids. Germline V gene sequence: CDR1 SQVTM, CDR2 ANQGSEA. V lost 5 bases and J 1 base, leaving 9 bases between the germline ends. In nucleotides, the CDR3 is TGCAGCGTTTCTGACAGATCCTACGAGCAGTACTTC. It specifies CSVSDRSYEQYF.

This clonotype was seen a handful of times. The chain combines TRBV2 with TRBJ2-2; 9 bases match TRBD2. The CDR3 spans 15 residues. Trimming took 6 bases from V and 1 from J; bases not matched to a gene: 3. CDR1 is SNHLY, CDR2 FYNNEI, per germline. The CDR3 reads CASSLTSGNTGELFF. CDR3 nucleotides: TGTGCCAGCAGCTTGACTAGCGGGAACACCGGGGAGCTGTTTTTT.

This clonotype was seen many times. V gene TRBV5-4 combines with J gene TRBJ1-4; perhaps TRBD1 as D (5 bases). CDR3 length equals 14 residues. Between the trimmed V and J ends, which lost 4 bases and 5 bases, there was a span of 12 bases. The germline CDR1 and CDR2 sequences are SGHNT and YYREEE (reference sequence). CDR3 in DNA: TGTGCCAGCAGCCTTCCCGGGGGGAATGAAAAACTGTTTTTT. It translates to CASSLPGGNEKLFF.

The chain carries TRBV29-1 and TRBJ2-3; either TRBD1 or TRBD2 may supply D (5 bases each). The V end lost 8 bases, the J end lost 5 bases, and 17 bases lay between the germline ends. The CDR3 covers 13 residues. Germline CDR1 SQVTM, CDR2 ANQGSEA. This chain's CDR3 is CSSEGQLGDTQYF. The CDR3 nucleotides read TGCAGCTCCGAGGGGCAGCTCGGAGATACGCAGTATTTT.